This TCR beta chain was captured by sequencing in a study of beta chain features in type 1 diabetes. Study-wide points: Possibly, sequencing cDNA over-represented cells that had high TCR expression levels. For TCRB rearrangement, an influence of HLA type remained unresolved here. Shorter TCRB CDR3s, moderately but significantly so, marked every one of the four CD4+ subsets in Type 1 diabetes patients.

Sequencing targeted expressed TCRB transcripts, as all isolated RNA had been reverse transcribed. The study obtained an average of approximately 1 million reads from stem cell-like memory T cell samples. Produced via immunoSEQ multiplex PCR; TCRdb's table is partial and in-frame only. The sample holds tens of thousands of clones, more than 65% seen once. CDR1 and CDR2 from the germline V gene are MDHEN and SYDVKM. The CDR3 contains 16 residues. Remarks on this clone: Antigen: not known. An end of the junction does not agree with germline; a read error may underlie this.

Staining for CD45RO/CCR7/CD25/CD127/CD95/CD27 allowed sorting of CD4+ naive, central memory, regulatory and stem cell-like memory cells. The chain employs TRBV28 and TRBJ2-3, with D possibly matching TRBD1 (6 bases). This receptor was identified in a woman in her 40s with type 1 diabetes. Input material: stem cell memory CD4+ T cells from blood. CDR3 amino acids: CASSSPQGNITDTQYF. The CDR3 nucleotides are TGTGCCAGTAGTTCCCCCCAGGGGAACATCACAGATACGCAGTATTTT. The complete variable domain, with remaining parts taken from reference TRBV28 and TRBJ2-3, reads DVKVTQSSRYLVKRTGEKVFLECVQDMDHENMFWYRQDPGLGLRLIYFSYDVKMKEKGDIPEGYSVSREKKERFSLILESASTNQTSMYLCASSSPQGNITDTQYFGPGTRLTVL.